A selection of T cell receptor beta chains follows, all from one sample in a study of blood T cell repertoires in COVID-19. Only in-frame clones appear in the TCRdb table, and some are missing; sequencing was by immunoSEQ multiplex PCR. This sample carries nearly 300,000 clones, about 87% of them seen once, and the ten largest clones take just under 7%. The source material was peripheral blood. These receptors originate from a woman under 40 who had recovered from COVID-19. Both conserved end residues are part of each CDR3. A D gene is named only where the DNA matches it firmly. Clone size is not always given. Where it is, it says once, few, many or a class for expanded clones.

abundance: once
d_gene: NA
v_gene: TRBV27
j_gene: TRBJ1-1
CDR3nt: TGTGCCAGCAGTTTCGAATTTTCATTTGGGGGGGTTCAGACTGAAGCTTTCTTT
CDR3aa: CASSFEFSFGGVQTEAFF

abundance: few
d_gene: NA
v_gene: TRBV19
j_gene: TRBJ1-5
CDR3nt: TGTGCCAGTAGTAAGTCCGACAGACTCAATCAGCCCCAGCATTTT
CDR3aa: CASSKSDRLNQPQHF

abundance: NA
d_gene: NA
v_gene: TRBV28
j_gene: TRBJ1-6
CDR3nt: TGTGCCAGCAGTTTTCGAGGAGGCTATAATTCACCCCTCCACTTT
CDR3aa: CASSFRGGYNSPLHF

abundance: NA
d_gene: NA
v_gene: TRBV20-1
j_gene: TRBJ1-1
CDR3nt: TGCAGTGCTAGTTCCGGGGGCACTGAAGCTTTCTTT
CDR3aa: CSASSGGTEAFF

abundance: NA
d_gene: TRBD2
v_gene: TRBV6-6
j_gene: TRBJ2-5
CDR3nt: TGTGCCAGCAGTACTAGCGGGGCGACCCAGTACTTC
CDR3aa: CASSTSGATQYF

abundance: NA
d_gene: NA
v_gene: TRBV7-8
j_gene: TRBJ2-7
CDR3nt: TGTGCCAGCAGCTTATTTTCGGAGGGGGCGACCTACGAGCAGTACTTC
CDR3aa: CASSLFSEGATYEQYF

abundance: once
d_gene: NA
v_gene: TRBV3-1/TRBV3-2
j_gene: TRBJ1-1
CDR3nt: TGTGCCAGCAGCTCCCGGGGGACTGAAGCTTTCTTT
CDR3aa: CASSSRGTEAFF

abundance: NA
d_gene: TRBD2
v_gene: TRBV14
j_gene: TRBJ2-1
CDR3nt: TGTGCCAGCAGCCAAGCAACTAGCGGGGCCAGATGGTTCTTC
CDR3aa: CASSQATSGARWFF

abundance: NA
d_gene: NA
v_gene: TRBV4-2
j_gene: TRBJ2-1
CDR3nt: TGTGCCAGCAGCCGTATATCAAGCGCCGGGTACAATGAGCAGTTCTTC
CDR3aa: CASSRISSAGYNEQFF

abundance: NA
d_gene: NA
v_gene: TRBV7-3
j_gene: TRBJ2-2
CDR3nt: TGTGCCAGCAGCTTGGAGGGAGGCGCGAACACCGGGGAGCTGTTTTTT
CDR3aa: CASSLEGGANTGELFF

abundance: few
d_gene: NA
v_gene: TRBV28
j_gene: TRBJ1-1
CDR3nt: TGTGCCAGCAGGACGGAGCGAATGAACACTGAAGCTTTCTTT
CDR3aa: CASRTERMNTEAFF

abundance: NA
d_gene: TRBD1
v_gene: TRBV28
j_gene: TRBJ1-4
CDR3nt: TGTGCCAGCAGTTTATGCTGGAGGGGGCGGCGCGAAAAACTGTTTTTT
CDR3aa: CASSLCWRGRREKLFF

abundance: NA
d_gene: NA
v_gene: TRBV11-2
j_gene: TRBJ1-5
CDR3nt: TGTGCCAGCAGCTTAAATGCGGGCCCAGTACTCAATCAGCCCCAGCATTTT
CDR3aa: CASSLNAGPVLNQPQHF

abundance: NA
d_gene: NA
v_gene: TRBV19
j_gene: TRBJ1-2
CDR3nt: TGTGCCAGTAGTCCTCGGTTCGCCGGGTTCCCCAGAAGGTATGGCTACACCTTC
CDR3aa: CASSPRFAGFPRRYGYTF

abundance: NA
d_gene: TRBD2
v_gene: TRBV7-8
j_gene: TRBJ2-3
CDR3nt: TGTGCCAGCAGCTCAATACTAGCGGGGGTGGCAGATACGCAGTATTTT
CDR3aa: CASSSILAGVADTQYF

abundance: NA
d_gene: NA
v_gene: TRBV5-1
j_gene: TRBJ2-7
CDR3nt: TGCGCCAGCAGCTTGTCTCAGGAAGACGAGCAGTACTTC
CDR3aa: CASSLSQEDEQYF

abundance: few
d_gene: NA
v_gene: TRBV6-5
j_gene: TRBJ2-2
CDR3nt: TGTGCCAGCAGTTCATCGACAGTCAACACCGGGGAGCTGTTTTTT
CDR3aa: CASSSSTVNTGELFF

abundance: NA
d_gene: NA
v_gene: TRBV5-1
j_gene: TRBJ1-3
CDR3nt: TGCGCCAGCAGGGATGATACCACAGGCAGGAGAAACACCATATATTTT
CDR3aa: CASRDDTTGRRNTIYF

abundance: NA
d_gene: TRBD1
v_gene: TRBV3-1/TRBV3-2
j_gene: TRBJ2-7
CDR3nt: TGTGCCAGTACGGCCGGGACAGGGTCCTACGAGCAGTACTTC
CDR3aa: CASTAGTGSYEQYF

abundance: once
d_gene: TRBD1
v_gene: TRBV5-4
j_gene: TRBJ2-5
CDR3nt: TGTGCCAGCCACCGGGACAGCCAAGAGACCCAGTACTTC
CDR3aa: CASHRDSQETQYF

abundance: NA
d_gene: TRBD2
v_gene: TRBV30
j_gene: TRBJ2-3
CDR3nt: TGTGCCTGGAGTGTTTTAGCGGGGGGCACAGATACGCAGTATTTT
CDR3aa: CAWSVLAGGTDTQYF

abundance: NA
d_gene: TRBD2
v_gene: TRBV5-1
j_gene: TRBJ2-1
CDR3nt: TGCGCCAGCAGCTTGACCCAGGCGGGGGACAATGAGCAGTTCTTC
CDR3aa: CASSLTQAGDNEQFF

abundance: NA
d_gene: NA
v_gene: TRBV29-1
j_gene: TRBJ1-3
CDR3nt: TGCAGCGTTTGGACAGTCTCGGTCTCTGGAAACACCATATATTTT
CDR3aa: CSVWTVSVSGNTIYF

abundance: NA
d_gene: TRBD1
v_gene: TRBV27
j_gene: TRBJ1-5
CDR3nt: TGTGCCAGCAGTTCAGGACAGGGGGTTCAGCCCCAGCATTTT
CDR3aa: CASSSGQGVQPQHF

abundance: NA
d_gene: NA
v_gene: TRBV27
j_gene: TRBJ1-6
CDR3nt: TGTGCCAGCAGTTTATCGGGTGGTAGGGGCTCCTATAATTCACCCCTCCACTTT
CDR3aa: CASSLSGGRGSYNSPLHF

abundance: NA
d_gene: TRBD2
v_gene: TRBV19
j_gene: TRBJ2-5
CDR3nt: TGTGCCAGTAGTATAGAAGCGGGACTCCAAGAGACCCAGTACTTC
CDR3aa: CASSIEAGLQETQYF

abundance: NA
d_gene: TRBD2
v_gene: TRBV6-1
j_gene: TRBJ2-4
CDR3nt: TGTGCCAGCAGTGCCCCGGGACTAGCGGGGGCCGGAAACATTCAGTACTTC
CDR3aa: CASSAPGLAGAGNIQYF

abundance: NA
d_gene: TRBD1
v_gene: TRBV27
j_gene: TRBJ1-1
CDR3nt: TGTGCCAGCAGTCCTCCCCGACAGGGGAAGAACACTGAAGCTTTCTTT
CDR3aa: CASSPPRQGKNTEAFF

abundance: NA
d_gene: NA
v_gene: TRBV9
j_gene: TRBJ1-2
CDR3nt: TGTGCCAGCAGCGCAGACCCACAGGGAGCCTATGGCTACACCTTC
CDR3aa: CASSADPQGAYGYTF

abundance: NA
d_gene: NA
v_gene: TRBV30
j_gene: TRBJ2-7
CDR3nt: TGTGCCTGGAGCTCAAGGGGGTTCGGCAGGGAGTTTTACGAGCAGTACTTC
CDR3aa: CAWSSRGFGREFYEQYF

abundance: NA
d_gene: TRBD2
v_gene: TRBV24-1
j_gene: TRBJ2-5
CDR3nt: TGTGCCACCAGTGTGACACCTACTAGCGGGGGCTACCAAGAGACCCAGTACTTC
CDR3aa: CATSVTPTSGGYQETQYF

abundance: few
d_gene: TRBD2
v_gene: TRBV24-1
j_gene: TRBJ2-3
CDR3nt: TGTGCCACCAGTTTGGCGGGGGGGAGCACAGATACGCAGTATTTT
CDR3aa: CATSLAGGSTDTQYF

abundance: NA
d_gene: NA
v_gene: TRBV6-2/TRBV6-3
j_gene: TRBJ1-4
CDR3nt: TGTGCCAGCAGCCACGTACCAGGTGAAAAACTGTTTTTT
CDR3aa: CASSHVPGEKLFF

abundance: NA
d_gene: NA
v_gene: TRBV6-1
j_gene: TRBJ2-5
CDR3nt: TGTGCCAGCAGTGAAGCGGGGGGGGCTGGAGAGACCCAGTACTTC
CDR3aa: CASSEAGGAGETQYF

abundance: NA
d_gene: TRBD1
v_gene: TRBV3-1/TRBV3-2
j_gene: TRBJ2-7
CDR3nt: TGTGCCAGCAGCCCTCGAGGGACAGGGTCCTACGAGCAGTACTTC
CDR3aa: CASSPRGTGSYEQYF

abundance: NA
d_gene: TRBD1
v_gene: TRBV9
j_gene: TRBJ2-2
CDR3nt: TGTGCCAGCAGCCCGGGACTGGGACAGGGGGCGCTCGCCGGGGAGCTGTTTTTT
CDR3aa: CASSPGLGQGALAGELFF

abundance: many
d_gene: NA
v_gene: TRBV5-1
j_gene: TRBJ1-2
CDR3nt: TGCGCCAGCAGCTTGGAAGGCAGGGATTATGGCTACACCTTC
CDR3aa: CASSLEGRDYGYTF

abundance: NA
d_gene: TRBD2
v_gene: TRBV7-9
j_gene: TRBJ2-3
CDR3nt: TGTGCCAGCAGCTCCACTACCGGGACTAGCAGCACAGATACGCAGTATTTT
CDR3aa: CASSSTTGTSSTDTQYF

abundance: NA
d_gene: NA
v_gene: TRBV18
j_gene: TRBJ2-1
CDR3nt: TGTGCCAGCTCACCATCTGCCACTTACTCCTACAATGAGCAGTTCTTC
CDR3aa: CASSPSATYSYNEQFF

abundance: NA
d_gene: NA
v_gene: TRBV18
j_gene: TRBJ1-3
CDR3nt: TGTGCCAGCTCACCAATGGGACTTACTCGTCCCAGCTCTGGAAACACCATATATTTT
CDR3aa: CASSPMGLTRPSSGNTIYF

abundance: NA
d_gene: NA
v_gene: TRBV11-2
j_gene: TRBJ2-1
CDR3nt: TGTGCCAGCAGCCCAGGGTGGGGCAATGAGCAGTTCTTC
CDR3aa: CASSPGWGNEQFF

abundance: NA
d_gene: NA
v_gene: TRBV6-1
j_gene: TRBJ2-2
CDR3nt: TGTGCCAGCAGTGAAGACGGACTACTCACCGGGGAGCTGTTTTTT
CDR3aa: CASSEDGLLTGELFF

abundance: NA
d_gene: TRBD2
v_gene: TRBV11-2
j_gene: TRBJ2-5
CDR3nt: TGTGCCAGCAGCCCCCAACTAGCGGGGGGCGCGGAGACCCAGTACTTC
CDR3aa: CASSPQLAGGAETQYF

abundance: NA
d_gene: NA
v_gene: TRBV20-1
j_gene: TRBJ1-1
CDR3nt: TGCAGTGCCCAGGACAGACTCGAAGCTTTCTTT
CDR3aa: CSAQDRLEAFF

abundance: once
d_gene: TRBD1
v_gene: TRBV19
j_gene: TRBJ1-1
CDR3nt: TGTGCCAGTAGCTCCCGGACAGGAATCCGTGAAGCTTTCTTT
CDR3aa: CASSSRTGIREAFF

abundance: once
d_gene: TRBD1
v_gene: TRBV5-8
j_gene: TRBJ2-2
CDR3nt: TGTGCCAGCAGCTCTACCTGGGGACAGAGTACCGGGGAGCTGTTTTTT
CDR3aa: CASSSTWGQSTGELFF

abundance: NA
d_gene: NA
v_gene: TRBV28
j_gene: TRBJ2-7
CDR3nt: TGTGCCAGCAATCGACAGGCGAGCTACGAGCAGTACTTC
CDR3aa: CASNRQASYEQYF

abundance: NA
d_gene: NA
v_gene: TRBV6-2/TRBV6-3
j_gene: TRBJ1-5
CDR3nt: TGTGCCAGCAGCCCTGTGAACTACAATCAGCCCCAGCATTTT
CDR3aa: CASSPVNYNQPQHF

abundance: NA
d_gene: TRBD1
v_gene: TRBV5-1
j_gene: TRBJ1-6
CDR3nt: TGCGCCAGCAGATACTCTACGGCCGGGACAGGGGGCGGTTCACCCCTCCACTTT
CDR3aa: CASRYSTAGTGGGSPLHF

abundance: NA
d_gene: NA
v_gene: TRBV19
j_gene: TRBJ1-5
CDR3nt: TGTGCCAGTAGTATAATCCCAGGGGCGAATCAGCCCCAGCATTTT
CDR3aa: CASSIIPGANQPQHF

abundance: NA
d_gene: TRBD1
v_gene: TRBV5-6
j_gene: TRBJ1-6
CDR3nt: TGTGCCAGCAGCCAACTGACAGGGTATAATTCACCCCTCCACTTT
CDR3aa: CASSQLTGYNSPLHF

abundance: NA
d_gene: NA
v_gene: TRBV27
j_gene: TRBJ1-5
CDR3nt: TGTGCCAGCAGCCCTAGACCCGCCGGTCAGCCCCAGCATTTT
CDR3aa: CASSPRPAGQPQHF

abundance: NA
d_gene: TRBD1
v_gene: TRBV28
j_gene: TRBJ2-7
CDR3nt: TGTGCCAGCAGGTCTCCGGGACAGGGGGCCTACGAGCAGTACTTC
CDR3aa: CASRSPGQGAYEQYF

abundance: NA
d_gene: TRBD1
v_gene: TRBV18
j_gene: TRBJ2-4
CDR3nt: TGTGCCAGCTCACCGGCCGTGACAGGGGTCCAGGACGTAGGGTACTTC
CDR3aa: CASSPAVTGVQDVGYF